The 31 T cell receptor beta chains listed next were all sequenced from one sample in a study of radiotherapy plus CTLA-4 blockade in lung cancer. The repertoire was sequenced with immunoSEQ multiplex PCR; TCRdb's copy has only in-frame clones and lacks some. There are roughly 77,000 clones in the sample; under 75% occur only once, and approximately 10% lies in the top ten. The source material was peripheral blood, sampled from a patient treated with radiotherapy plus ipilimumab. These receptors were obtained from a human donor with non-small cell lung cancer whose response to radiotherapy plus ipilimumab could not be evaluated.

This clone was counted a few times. CDR3 nucleotide sequence: TGTGCCAGCGGACGATCAGGGGGTTTGTATGGCTACACCTTC. Its protein product is CASGRSGGLYGYTF. The rearrangement joins TRBV27 to TRBJ1-2; TRBD1 matches 7 bases. CDR1 and CDR2 (germline): MNHEY, SMNVEV (reference sequence). J gave up 5 bases and V 8 bases, and 11 bases lay outside the gene matches. This CDR3 spans 14 amino acids.

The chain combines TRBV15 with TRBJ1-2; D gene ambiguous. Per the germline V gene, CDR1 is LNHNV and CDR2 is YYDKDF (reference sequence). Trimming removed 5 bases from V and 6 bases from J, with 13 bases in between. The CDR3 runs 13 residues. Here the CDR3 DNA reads TGTGCCACCAGCCCCACGGCGGGGAATGGCTACACCTTC. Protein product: CATSPTAGNGYTF.

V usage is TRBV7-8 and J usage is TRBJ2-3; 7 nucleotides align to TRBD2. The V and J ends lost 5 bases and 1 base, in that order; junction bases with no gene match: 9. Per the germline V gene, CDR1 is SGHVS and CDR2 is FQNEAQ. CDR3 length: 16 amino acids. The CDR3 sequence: CASSRTSSGGTDTQYF. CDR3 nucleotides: TGTGCCAGCAGCCGGACTAGTTCCGGGGGCACAGATACGCAGTATTTT.

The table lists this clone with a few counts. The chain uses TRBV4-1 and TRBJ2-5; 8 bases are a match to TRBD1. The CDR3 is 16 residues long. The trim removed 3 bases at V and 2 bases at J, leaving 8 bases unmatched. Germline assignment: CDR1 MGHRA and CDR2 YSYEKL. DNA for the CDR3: TGCGCCAGCAGCCAGGACGACAGGGGCGGGCAAGAGACCCAGTACTTC. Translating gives CASSQDDRGGQETQYF.

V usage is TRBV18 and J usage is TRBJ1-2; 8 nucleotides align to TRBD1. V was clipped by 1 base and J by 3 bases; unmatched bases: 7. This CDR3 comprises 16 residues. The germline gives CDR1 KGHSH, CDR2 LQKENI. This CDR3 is CASSPLPTGDDYGYTF. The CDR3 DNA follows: TGTGCCAGCTCACCACTTCCGACAGGGGACGACTATGGCTACACCTTC.

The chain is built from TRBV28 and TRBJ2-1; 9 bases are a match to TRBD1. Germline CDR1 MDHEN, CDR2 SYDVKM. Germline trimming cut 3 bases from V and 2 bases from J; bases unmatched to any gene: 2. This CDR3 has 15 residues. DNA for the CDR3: TGTGCCAGCAGTTTCAGGACAGGGGCCTACAATGAGCAGTTCTTC. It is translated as CASSFRTGAYNEQFF.

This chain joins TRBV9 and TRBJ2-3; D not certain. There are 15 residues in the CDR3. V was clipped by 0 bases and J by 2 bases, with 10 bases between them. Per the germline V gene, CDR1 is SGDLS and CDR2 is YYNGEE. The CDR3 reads CASSVDGSTTDTQYF. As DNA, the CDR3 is TGTGCCAGCAGCGTAGATGGCAGTACCACAGATACGCAGTATTTT.

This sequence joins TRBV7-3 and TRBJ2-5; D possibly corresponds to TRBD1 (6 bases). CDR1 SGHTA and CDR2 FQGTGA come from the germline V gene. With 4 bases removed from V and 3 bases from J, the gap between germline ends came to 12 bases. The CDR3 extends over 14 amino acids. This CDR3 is CASSSTGQKETQYF. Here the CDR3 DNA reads TGTGCCAGCAGCTCGACCGGACAGAAAGAGACCCAGTACTTC.

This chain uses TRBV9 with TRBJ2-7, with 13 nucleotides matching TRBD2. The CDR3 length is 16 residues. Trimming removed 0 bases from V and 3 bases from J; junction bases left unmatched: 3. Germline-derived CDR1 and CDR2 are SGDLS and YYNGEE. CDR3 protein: CASSVDGTSGIYEQYF. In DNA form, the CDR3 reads TGTGCCAGCAGCGTAGATGGGACTAGCGGGATCTACGAGCAGTACTTC.

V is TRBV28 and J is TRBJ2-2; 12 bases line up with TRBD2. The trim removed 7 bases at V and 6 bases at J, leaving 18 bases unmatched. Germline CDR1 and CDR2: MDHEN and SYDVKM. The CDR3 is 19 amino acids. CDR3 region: CASIRASGGVTRSSGELFF. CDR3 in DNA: TGTGCCAGCATTCGGGCTAGCGGGGGGGTAACCCGAAGCTCCGGGGAGCTGTTTTTT.

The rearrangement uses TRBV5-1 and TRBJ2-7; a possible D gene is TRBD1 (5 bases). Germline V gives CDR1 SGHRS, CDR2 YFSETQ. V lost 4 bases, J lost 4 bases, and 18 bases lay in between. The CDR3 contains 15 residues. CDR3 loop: CASSPAGYRPYEQYF. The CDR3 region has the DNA TGCGCCAGCAGCCCCGCAGGGTATCGGCCTTACGAGCAGTACTTC.

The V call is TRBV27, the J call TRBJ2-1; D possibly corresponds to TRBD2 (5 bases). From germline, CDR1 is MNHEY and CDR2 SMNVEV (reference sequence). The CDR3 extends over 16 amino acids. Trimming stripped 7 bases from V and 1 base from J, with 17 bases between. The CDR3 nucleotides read TGTGCCAGCACCGGACTTCTAGATGGGTCCTACAATGAGCAGTTCTTC. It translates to CASTGLLDGSYNEQFF.

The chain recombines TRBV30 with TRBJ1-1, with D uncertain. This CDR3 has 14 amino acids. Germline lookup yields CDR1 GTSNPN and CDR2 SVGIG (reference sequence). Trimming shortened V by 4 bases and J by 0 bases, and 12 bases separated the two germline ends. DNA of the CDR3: TGTGCCTGGAAAATTCCCGGTTTGAACACTGAAGCTTTCTTT. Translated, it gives CAWKIPGLNTEAFF.

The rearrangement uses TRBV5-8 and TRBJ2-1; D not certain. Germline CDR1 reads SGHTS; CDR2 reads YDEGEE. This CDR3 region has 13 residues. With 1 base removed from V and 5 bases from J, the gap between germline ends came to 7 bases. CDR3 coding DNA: TGTGCCAGCAGCTTGTCATCCCACAATGAGCAGTTCTTC. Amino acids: CASSLSSHNEQFF.

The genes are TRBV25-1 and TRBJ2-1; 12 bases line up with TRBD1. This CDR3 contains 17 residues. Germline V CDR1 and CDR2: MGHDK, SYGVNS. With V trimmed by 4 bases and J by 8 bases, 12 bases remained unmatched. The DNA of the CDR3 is TGTGCCAGCAGTGGGCAGAGGAGGGACAGGGGGCTCGATGAGCAGTTCTTC. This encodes CASSGQRRDRGLDEQFF.

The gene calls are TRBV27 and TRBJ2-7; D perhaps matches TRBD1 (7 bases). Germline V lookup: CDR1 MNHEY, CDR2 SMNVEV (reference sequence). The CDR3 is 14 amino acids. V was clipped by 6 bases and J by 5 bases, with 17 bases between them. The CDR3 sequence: CASRPRAGGHEQYF. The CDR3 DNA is TGTGCCAGCAGGCCAAGGGCAGGGGGGCACGAGCAGTACTTC.

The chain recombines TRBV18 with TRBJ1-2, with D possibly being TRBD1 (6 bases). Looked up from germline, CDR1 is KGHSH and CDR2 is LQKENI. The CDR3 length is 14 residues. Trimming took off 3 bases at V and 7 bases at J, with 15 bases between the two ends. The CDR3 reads CASSPDRNVGGYTF. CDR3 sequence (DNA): TGTGCCAGCTCACCGGACAGAAATGTCGGTGGCTACACCTTC.

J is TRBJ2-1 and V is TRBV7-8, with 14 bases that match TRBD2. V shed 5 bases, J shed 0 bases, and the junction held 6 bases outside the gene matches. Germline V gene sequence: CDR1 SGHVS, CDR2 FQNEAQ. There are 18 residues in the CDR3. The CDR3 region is CASSPPGLAGDSYNEQFF. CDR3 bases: TGTGCCAGCAGCCCCCCGGGACTAGCGGGGGACTCCTACAATGAGCAGTTCTTC.

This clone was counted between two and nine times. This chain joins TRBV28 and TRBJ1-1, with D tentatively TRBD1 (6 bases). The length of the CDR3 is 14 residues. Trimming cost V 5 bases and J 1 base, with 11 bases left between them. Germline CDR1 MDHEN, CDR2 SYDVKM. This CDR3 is CASSPYRANTEAFF. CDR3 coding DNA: TGTGCCAGCAGTCCCTACAGGGCGAACACTGAAGCTTTCTTT.

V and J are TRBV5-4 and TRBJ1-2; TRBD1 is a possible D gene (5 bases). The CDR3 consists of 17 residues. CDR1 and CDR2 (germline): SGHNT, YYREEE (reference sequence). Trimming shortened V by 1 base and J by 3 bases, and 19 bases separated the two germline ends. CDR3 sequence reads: CASSLSPGSVGYYGYTF. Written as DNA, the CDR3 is TGTGCCAGCAGCTTGTCTCCAGGGTCAGTGGGGTACTATGGCTACACCTTC.

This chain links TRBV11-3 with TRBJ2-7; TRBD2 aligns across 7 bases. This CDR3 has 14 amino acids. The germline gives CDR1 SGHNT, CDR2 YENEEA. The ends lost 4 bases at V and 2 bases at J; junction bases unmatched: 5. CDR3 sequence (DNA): TGTGCCAGCAGCTCGGCAGCGGGGACCTACGAGCAGTACTTC. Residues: CASSSAAGTYEQYF.

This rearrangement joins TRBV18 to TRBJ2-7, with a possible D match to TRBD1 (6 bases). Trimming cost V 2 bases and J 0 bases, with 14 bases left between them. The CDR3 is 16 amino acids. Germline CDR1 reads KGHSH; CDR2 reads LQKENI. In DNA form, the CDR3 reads TGTGCCAGCTCACCAATTACAGGGCAAAGCTCCTACGAGCAGTACTTC. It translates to CASSPITGQSSYEQYF.

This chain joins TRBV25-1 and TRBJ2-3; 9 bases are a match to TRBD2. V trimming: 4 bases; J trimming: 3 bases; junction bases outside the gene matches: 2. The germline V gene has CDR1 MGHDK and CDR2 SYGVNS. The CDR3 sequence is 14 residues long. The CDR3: CASSGAGGTDTQYF. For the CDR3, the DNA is TGTGCCAGCAGTGGGGCGGGGGGGACAGATACGCAGTATTTT.

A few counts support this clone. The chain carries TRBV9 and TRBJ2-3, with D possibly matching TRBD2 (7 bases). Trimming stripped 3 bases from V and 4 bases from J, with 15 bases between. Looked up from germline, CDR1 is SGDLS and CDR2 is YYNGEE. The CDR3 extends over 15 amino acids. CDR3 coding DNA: TGTGCCAGCAGCGCATGGGGGGGGCACTCAGATACGCAGTATTTT. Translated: CASSAWGGHSDTQYF. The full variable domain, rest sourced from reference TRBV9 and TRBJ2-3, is DSGVTQTPKHLITATGQRVTLRCSPRSGDLSVYWYQQSLDQGLQFLIQYYNGEERAKGNILERFSAQQFPDLHSELNLSSLELGDSALYFCASSAWGGHSDTQYFGPGTRLTVL.

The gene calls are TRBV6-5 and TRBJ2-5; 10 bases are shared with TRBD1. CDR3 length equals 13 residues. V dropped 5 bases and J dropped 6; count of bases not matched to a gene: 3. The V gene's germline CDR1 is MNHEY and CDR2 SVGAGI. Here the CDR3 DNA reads TGTGCCAGCAGTCGGGACAGGGGAAAGACCCAGTACTTC. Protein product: CASSRDRGKTQYF.

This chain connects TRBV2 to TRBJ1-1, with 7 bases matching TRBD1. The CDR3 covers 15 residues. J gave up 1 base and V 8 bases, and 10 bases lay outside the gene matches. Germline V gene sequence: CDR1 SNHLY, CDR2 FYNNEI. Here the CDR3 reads CASDTPGQRNTEAFF. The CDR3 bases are TGTGCCAGCGACACTCCGGGACAGAGGAACACTGAAGCTTTCTTT.

CDR3 region: CASSLDQPQHF. CDR3 bases: TGTGCCAGCAGCCTTGATCAGCCCCAGCATTTT. V and J are TRBV5-4 and TRBJ1-5; D call uncertain. V lost 4 bases to trimming and J lost 5 bases, with 4 bases between them. The CDR3 totals 11 residues. CDR1 and CDR2 (germline): SGHNT, YYREEE (reference sequence). The whole variable domain, filled in from reference TRBV5-4 and TRBJ1-5, reads ETGVTQSPTHLIKTRGQQVTLRCSSQSGHNTVSWYQQALGQGPQFIFQYYREEENGRGNFPPRFSGLQFPNYSSELNVNALELDDSALYLCASSLDQPQHFGDGTRLSIL.

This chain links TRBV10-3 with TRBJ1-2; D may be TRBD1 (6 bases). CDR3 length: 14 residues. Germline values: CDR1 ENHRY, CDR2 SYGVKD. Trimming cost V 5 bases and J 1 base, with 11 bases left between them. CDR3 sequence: CAISPGAFNYGYTF. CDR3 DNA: TGTGCCATCAGTCCAGGGGCATTTAACTATGGCTACACCTTC.

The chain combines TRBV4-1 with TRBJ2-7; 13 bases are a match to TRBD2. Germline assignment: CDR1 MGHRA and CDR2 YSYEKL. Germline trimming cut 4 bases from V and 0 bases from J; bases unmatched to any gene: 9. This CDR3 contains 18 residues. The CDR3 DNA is TGCGCCAGCAGCCCGGGACTAGCGGGGTTGCATGGCTCCTACGAGCAGTACTTC. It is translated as CASSPGLAGLHGSYEQYF.

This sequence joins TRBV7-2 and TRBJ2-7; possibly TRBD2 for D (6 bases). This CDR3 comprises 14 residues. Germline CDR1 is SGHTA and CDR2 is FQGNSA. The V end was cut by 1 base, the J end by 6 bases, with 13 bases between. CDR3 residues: CASSLEWTTREQYF. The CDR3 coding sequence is TGTGCCAGCAGCTTAGAATGGACTACTCGCGAGCAGTACTTC.

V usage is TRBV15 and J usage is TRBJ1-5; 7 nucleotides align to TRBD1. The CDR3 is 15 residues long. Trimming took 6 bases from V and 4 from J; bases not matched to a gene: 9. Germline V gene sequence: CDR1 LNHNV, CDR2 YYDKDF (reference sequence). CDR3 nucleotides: TGTGCCACCAGTACAGGGGAAGTGCGGAATCAGCCCCAGCATTTT. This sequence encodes CATSTGEVRNQPQHF.